These 21 T cell receptor beta chains share one sample of origin, sequenced in a study of shared clonotypes between healthy human individuals. Naive CD8 cells were CD45RO-negative, positively selected for CCR7, excluding terminally differentiated effector memory CD45RA+ cells. Using immunoSEQ multiplex PCR, the repertoire was profiled, and TCRdb retains in-frame clones only, with some absent. This sample has around 2.1 million clones, with 85% to 95% found just once. What was sequenced was naive CD8+ T cells from PBMCs. Every receptor here comes from a man between 18 and 35 years old in good health. Some clones in this sample may be carry-over from other donors' samples.

This clone has a single count. This chain uses TRBV27 with TRBJ2-7; D uncertain. Germline V gives CDR1 MNHEY, CDR2 SMNVEV (reference sequence). Deletions cut 6 bases from V and 6 bases from J, with 18 bases between. CDR3 length equals 14 residues. The CDR3 DNA follows: TGTGCCAGCAGACCCGTGGGTTCCCTCTCCGAGCAGTACTTC. It encodes CASRPVGSLSEQYF.

The chain links TRBV23-1 to TRBJ1-1; D uncertain. TRBV23-1 qualifies as an ORF whose function is uncertain. Trimming took 1 base from V and 0 from J, leaving 15 bases between them. This CDR3 has 17 residues. CDR3 protein: CASSQLDGHSMNTEAFF. The CDR3 bases are TGCGCCAGCAGTCAATTGGATGGTCACAGCATGAACACTGAAGCTTTCTTT.

The chain is built from TRBV7-9 and TRBJ2-3, with D possibly matching TRBD2 (5 bases). The CDR3 totals 18 residues. Germline CDR1 SEHNR, CDR2 FQNEAQ (reference sequence). V was clipped by 3 bases and J by 2 bases, with 21 bases between them. This CDR3 is CASSFLRLSGVDTDTQYF. For the CDR3, the DNA is TGTGCCAGCAGCTTCCTTCGGCTGAGCGGAGTAGACACAGATACGCAGTATTTT.

This clone was detected only once. Here the CDR3 DNA reads TGTGCCAGCAGTGAAGGGACAGGGGATTATGGCTACACCTTC. Encoded protein: CASSEGTGDYGYTF. J is TRBJ1-2 and V is TRBV6-4, with 10 bases matching TRBD1. With 3 bases clipped from V and 5 bases from J, the junction kept 3 bases outside the gene matches. Germline loops: CDR1 MRHNA, CDR2 SNTAGT. The CDR3 is 14 amino acids.

The gene calls are TRBV28 and TRBJ1-5; TRBD1 matches 7 bases. The J segment lost 2 bases and the V segment lost 5 bases, leaving 6 bases of the junction unmatched. The V gene's germline CDR1 is MDHEN and CDR2 SYDVKM. The length of the CDR3 is 15 residues. This CDR3 reads CASSPEGAGNQPQHF. CDR3 sequence (DNA): TGTGCCAGCAGTCCTGAGGGGGCAGGCAATCAGCCCCAGCATTTT.

On this clone itself: Because the CDR3's place on the DNA is in doubt, the DNA is left out and the CDR3 is given as listed by TCRdb. This CDR3 is CASSPNLGWGTGTYF. The V and J genes are TRBV2 and TRBJ2-5; TRBD1, the table's D call, lacks a check against the DNA. Germline values: CDR1 SNHLY, CDR2 FYNNEI. The CDR3 length equals 15 residues, ends included.

This rearrangement joins TRBV21-1 to TRBJ2-7. TRBV21-1 counts as a pseudogene. CDR3 length: 14 amino acids. The CDR3 nucleotides are TGTGCCAGCAGCAGGGGCCTCCTCGGGGTCGAGCAGTACTTC. This encodes CASSRGLLGVEQYF.

V is TRBV19 and J is TRBJ2-3; tentative D call: TRBD2 (6 bases). Germline assignment: CDR1 LNHDA and CDR2 SQIVND (reference sequence). The ends were cut back, 11 bases at V and 0 bases at J, with 21 bases in the middle. CDR3 length: 16 residues. As DNA, the CDR3 is TGTGCCTCCCGACCCTCGACGGGAGAGAGCACAGATACGCAGTATTTT. Encoded protein: CASRPSTGESTDTQYF.

This chain links TRBV19 with TRBJ1-1; D remains ambiguous. Trimming removed 6 bases from V and 0 bases from J, with 14 bases in between. The germline V gene encodes CDR1 LNHDA and CDR2 SQIVND (reference sequence). This CDR3 comprises 15 residues. This CDR3 is CASSTWGGMNTEAFF. The CDR3 DNA follows: TGTGCCAGTAGCACTTGGGGAGGCATGAACACTGAAGCTTTCTTT.

This chain joins TRBV5-1 and TRBJ2-7; possibly TRBD1 or TRBD2 for D (6 bases each). The CDR3 is 15 amino acids. Germline V lookup: CDR1 SGHRS, CDR2 YFSETQ. Trimming cost V 1 base and J 5 bases, with 16 bases left between them. The CDR3 coding sequence is TGCGCCAGCAGCTTGCAAGGGCTCGGGGGCCACGAGCAGTACTTC. Amino acids: CASSLQGLGGHEQYF.

The V and J genes are TRBV2 and TRBJ2-1; the D gene could be TRBD1 or TRBD2 (6 bases each). V was trimmed by 3 bases and J by 2 bases, leaving 11 bases between them. Germline V CDR1 and CDR2: SNHLY, FYNNEI. CDR3 length equals 15 residues. In nucleotides, the CDR3 is TGTGCCAGCAGTGAGGCAGGGGAGGCCTACAATGAGCAGTTCTTC. This translates into CASSEAGEAYNEQFF.

This chain connects TRBV7-3 to TRBJ1-4; D gene ambiguous. Germline loops: CDR1 SGHTA, CDR2 FQGTGA. V was trimmed by 4 bases and J by 3 bases, leaving 18 bases between them. The CDR3 has 17 residues. Here the CDR3 reads CASSSPPRRGANEKLFF. In nucleotides, the CDR3 is TGTGCCAGCAGCTCCCCCCCGCGGCGTGGTGCTAATGAAAAACTGTTTTTT.

The chain couples TRBV11-3 to TRBJ2-7, with a tentative D call TRBD2 (6 bases). This CDR3 region has 13 residues. V lost 1 base and J 6 bases, leaving 10 bases between the germline ends. Germline V gene sequence: CDR1 SGHNT, CDR2 YENEEA. CDR3 coding DNA: TGTGCCAGCAGCTTAGGAAGGACTACCGAGCAGTACTTC. Translation: CASSLGRTTEQYF.

The sample holds a few counts of this clone. This chain joins TRBV5-1 and TRBJ1-1; D remains ambiguous. V was shortened by 1 base and J by 11 bases, with 12 bases between the two germline ends. Per germline, CDR1 SGHRS and CDR2 YFSETQ. The CDR3 extends over 12 amino acids. The CDR3 DNA reads TGCGCCAGCAGCTTGAGTGGAGAAGAGGCTTTCTTT. It translates to CASSLSGEEAFF.

V usage is TRBV6-1 and J usage is TRBJ1-5, with D tentatively TRBD1 (6 bases). Trimming took 2 bases from V and 7 from J, leaving 15 bases between them. Germline values: CDR1 MNHNS, CDR2 SASEGT. The CDR3 runs to 15 residues. The CDR3 DNA reads as TGTGCCAGCAGTGAATCACAGGGATTAGGACAGCCCCAGCATTTT. Translation: CASSESQGLGQPQHF.

As concerns this clone: The sample carries other DNA sequences with the same CDR3. V and J are TRBV13 and TRBJ2-7; no firm D call. Deletions cut 5 bases from V and 7 bases from J, with 21 bases between. The CDR3 contains 15 residues. Germline V gene lookup returns CDR1 PRHDT and CDR2 FYEKMQ (reference sequence). CDR3 coding DNA: TGTGCCAGCAGCCCGAAAGGGAAACCCGAAAGGGAGCAGTACTTC. This codes for CASSPKGKPEREQYF. Supplemented by reference TRBV13 and TRBJ2-7, the full variable domain reads AAGVIQSPRHLIKEKRETATLKCYPIPRHDTVYWYQQGPGQDPQFLISFYEKMQSDKGSIPDRFSAQQFSDYHSELNMSSLELGDSALYFCASSPKGKPEREQYFGPGTRLTVT.

As concerns this clone: The sample carries other DNA sequences with the same CDR3. This chain links TRBV27 with TRBJ1-2; a weak D match, TRBD1 (5 bases). The germline V and J ends were trimmed by 3 bases and 4 bases, with 9 bases remaining between them. From germline, CDR1 is MNHEY and CDR2 SMNVEV (reference sequence). The CDR3 consists of 13 residues. CDR3 DNA sequence: TGTGCCAGCAGTTTCGTCGGGGGCTATGGCTACACCTTC. Protein: CASSFVGGYGYTF.

The chain joins TRBV27 to TRBJ2-7, with a weak D call TRBD2 (5 bases). Germline loops: CDR1 MNHEY, CDR2 SMNVEV (reference sequence). V gave up 7 bases and J gave up 7 bases, with 14 bases separating them. The CDR3 is made up of 12 amino acids. CDR3 sequence: CASIGLSGEQYF. Written as DNA, the CDR3 is TGTGCCAGCATAGGACTTTCGGGGGAGCAGTACTTC.

J is TRBJ2-7 and V is TRBV9; D ambiguous. The CDR3 sequence is 16 residues long. In germline, CDR1 is SGDLS, CDR2 YYNGEE. The V end lost 0 bases, the J end lost 5 bases, and 18 bases lay between the germline ends. In DNA, the CDR3 is TGTGCCAGCAGCGTAGGTGGGTTTCCGGGCCGGAACGAGCAGTACTTC. Translation gives CASSVGGFPGRNEQYF.

This chain links TRBV29-1 with TRBJ2-2, with a weak D call TRBD1 (6 bases). The CDR3 covers 16 residues. Germline CDR1 and CDR2: SQVTM and ANQGSEA. The V end lost 7 bases, the J end lost 5 bases, and 23 bases lay between the germline ends. CDR3 DNA: TGCAGCGCCGAGAGGTGGGGGCAGGGCGCGACCGGGGAGCTGTTTTTT. The encoded protein is CSAERWGQGATGELFF.

This chain uses TRBV4-2 with TRBJ2-3; 7 bases agree with TRBD1. CDR1 LGHNA and CDR2 YNFKEQ come from the germline V gene. The V and J ends lost 3 bases and 2 bases, in that order; junction bases with no gene match: 5. The CDR3 has 15 amino acids. The CDR3 spells CASSQPGQNTDTQYF. For the CDR3, the DNA is TGTGCCAGCAGCCAGCCGGGACAGAACACAGATACGCAGTATTTT.